This TCR beta chain was profiled in a study of blood T cell repertoires in COVID-19. Source study methods: Amplification of reference gene primers was used by the study to estimate nucleated cell counts. TCRdb's table, derived via immunoSEQ multiplex PCR, lists solely in-frame clones and lacks some. V and J calls and clone size follow that table, whereas D and trimming were derived from the DNA. Found here are 200,000 to 250,000 clones, about 80% of them singletons; the top ten hold 3% to 3.5%. Sequencing was done on a sample of peripheral blood. The source of this sequence is a woman under 40 who had recovered from COVID-19.

The DNA of the CDR3 is TGTGCCAGCAGCTCAGAGGGAAATGAGCAGTTCTTC. This gives the protein CASSSEGNEQFF. The J gene is TRBJ2-1, the V gene TRBV7-6; perhaps TRBD2 as D (5 bases). This CDR3 region has 12 residues. V was cut by 4 bases and J by 7 bases, with 8 bases left in between. The germline V gene encodes CDR1 SGHVS and CDR2 FNYEAQ.